These T cell receptor beta chains were read from a single sample in a study of spatial heterogeneity in lung cancer. TCRdb re-called the 5' RACE reads with MiXCR, one entry per CDR3 protein. The sample records 4,500 to 6,500 distinct CDR3 sequences, around an eighth being singletons. The sequencing used lung tumor tissue, collected at surgery. Receptors were obtained from a female donor with early-stage non-small cell lung cancer. Each CDR3 is given with its conserved first and last residue. A D gene is named only where the DNA matches it firmly. For some rows the clone size is stated as once, few or many, or as a class when expanded; others skip it.

CDR3: CASSEAGSRSYGYTF
DNA: TGTGCCAGCAGTGAAGCAGGGTCCAGGAGCTATGGCTACACCTTC
J: TRBJ1-2
V: TRBV2
D: -
size: many

CDR3: CASSLGDEAFF
DNA: TGCGCCAGCAGCCTGGGCGATGAAGCTTTCTTT
J: TRBJ1-1
V: TRBV5-1
D: -
size: -

CDR3: CSARRSNYGYTF
DNA: TGCAGTGCTAGACGATCGAACTATGGCTACACCTTC
J: TRBJ1-2
V: TRBV20-1
D: -
size: medium-sized

CDR3: CASSRLGQGLTEQYF
DNA: TGTGCCAGCAGCCGACTCGGACAGGGCTTGACAGAGCAGTACTTC
J: TRBJ2-7
V: TRBV27
D: TRBD1
size: many

CDR3: CASSTDRHNEQFF
DNA: TGCGCCAGCAGCACGGACAGGCACAATGAGCAGTTCTTC
J: TRBJ2-1
V: TRBV5-1
D: TRBD1
size: medium-sized

CDR3: CASSERGQARGSNQPQHF
DNA: TGTGCCAGCAGTGAAAGAGGACAGGCGAGGGGGAGCAATCAGCCCCAGCATTTT
J: TRBJ1-5
V: TRBV2
D: TRBD1
size: many

CDR3: CASSQDSGRRAFF
DNA: TGCGCCAGCAGCCAAGACTCTGGGAGAAGAGCTTTCTTT
J: TRBJ1-1
V: TRBV4-1
D: -
size: many

CDR3: CASSVAITGGLAEQFF
DNA: TGTGCCAGCAGCGTAGCAATCACGGGAGGACTAGCTGAGCAGTTCTTC
J: TRBJ2-1
V: TRBV9
D: TRBD2
size: medium-sized

CDR3: CASSFWGAGGTEAFF
DNA: TGTGCCAGCAGTTTTTGGGGGGCCGGCGGGACTGAAGCTTTCTTT
J: TRBJ1-1
V: TRBV12-3/TRBV12-4
D: -
size: many

CDR3: CASSATGFSYNEQFF
DNA: TGTGCCAGCAGCGCCACGGGGTTTTCCTACAATGAGCAGTTCTTC
J: TRBJ2-1
V: TRBV7-2
D: -
size: many

CDR3: CASSQTGGTLIGYTF
DNA: TGTGCCAGCAGTCAAACAGGGGGAACCTTAATTGGCTACACCTTC
J: TRBJ1-2
V: TRBV28
D: TRBD1
size: many

CDR3: CASSRAGPSNTGELFF
DNA: TGCGCCAGCAGTCGAGCGGGACCGTCGAACACCGGGGAGCTGTTTTTT
J: TRBJ2-2
V: TRBV5-1
D: TRBD2
size: many

CDR3: CASSRRGSTDTQYF
DNA: TGTGCCAGCAGCCGACGGGGTAGCACAGATACGCAGTATTTT
J: TRBJ2-3
V: TRBV7-3
D: -
size: -

CDR3: CASSQGDGIYNEQFF
DNA: TGTGCCAGCAGCCAAGGGGACGGAATCTACAATGAGCAGTTCTTC
J: TRBJ2-1
V: TRBV4-2
D: -
size: many

CDR3: CASSYGPGVMNTEAFF
DNA: TGTGCCAGCAGTTACGGTCCCGGGGTTATGAACACTGAAGCTTTCTTT
J: TRBJ1-1
V: TRBV6-5
D: -
size: many

CDR3: CASSQGPSGTYEQYF
DNA: TGTGCCAGCAGCCAAGGGCCTAGCGGGACTTACGAGCAGTACTTC
J: TRBJ2-7
V: TRBV3-1
D: TRBD2
size: medium-sized

CDR3: CASSFVIASAGGELFF
DNA: TGTGCCAGCAGCTTCGTGATCGCTAGCGCAGGCGGGGAGCTGTTTTTT
J: TRBJ2-2
V: TRBV7-2
D: -
size: medium-sized

CDR3: CASSENNGRTEAFF
DNA: TGTGCCAGCAGTGAAAACAATGGACGGACTGAAGCTTTCTTT
J: TRBJ1-1
V: TRBV6-1
D: -
size: medium-sized

CDR3: CANARGEGTEAFF
DNA: TGTGCCAACGCCCGGGGGGAGGGCACTGAAGCTTTCTTT
J: TRBJ1-1
V: TRBV7-9
D: -
size: many

CDR3: CASRKTGLTDTQYF
DNA: TGTGCCAGCAGGAAGACAGGGCTCACAGATACGCAGTATTTT
J: TRBJ2-3
V: TRBV7-9
D: TRBD1
size: large

CDR3: CASSSGLSGIIREQFF
DNA: TGTGCCAGCAGCTCCGGGCTCAGCGGGATAATACGGGAGCAGTTCTTC
J: TRBJ2-1
V: TRBV3-1
D: TRBD2
size: -

CDR3: CASSLAARLISSYNEQFF
DNA: TGTGCCAGCAGCTTAGCAGCTCGGCTCATAAGCTCCTACAATGAGCAGTTCTTC
J: TRBJ2-1
V: TRBV7-8
D: -
size: medium-sized

CDR3: CASSTDFGNQPQHF
DNA: TGTGCCAGCAGTACTGACTTTGGCAATCAGCCCCAGCATTTT
J: TRBJ1-5
V: TRBV6-5
D: -
size: many

CDR3: CASTQGGNEQFF
DNA: TGTGCCAGCACCCAGGGGGGGAATGAGCAGTTCTTC
J: TRBJ2-1
V: TRBV12-3/TRBV12-4
D: -
size: medium-sized

CDR3: CSVARDRNQPQHF
DNA: TGCAGCGTTGCCCGGGACAGAAATCAGCCCCAGCATTTT
J: TRBJ1-5
V: TRBV29-1
D: TRBD1
size: many

CDR3: CASRPDRGANYGYTF
DNA: TGTGCCAGCAGGCCTGACAGGGGGGCAAACTATGGCTACACCTTC
J: TRBJ1-2
V: TRBV7-2
D: TRBD1
size: many

CDR3: CASSTPGQWIGQPQHF
DNA: TGTGCCAGTAGTACTCCGGGACAGTGGATCGGGCAGCCCCAGCATTTT
J: TRBJ1-5
V: TRBV19
D: TRBD1
size: medium-sized

CDR3: CSAVDGPGTGELFF
DNA: TGCAGTGCCGTAGATGGTCCGGGGACCGGGGAGCTGTTTTTT
J: TRBJ2-2
V: TRBV20-1
D: -
size: many

CDR3: CATSSYWTGVDTGELFF
DNA: TGTGCCACCAGTTCGTATTGGACAGGGGTGGACACCGGGGAGCTGTTTTTT
J: TRBJ2-2
V: TRBV24-1
D: TRBD1
size: many

CDR3: CASSYGTKNTGELFF
DNA: TGCGCCAGCAGCTACGGGACTAAGAACACCGGGGAGCTGTTTTTT
J: TRBJ2-2
V: TRBV5-1
D: TRBD2
size: medium-sized

CDR3: CASSLQSSTDTQYF
DNA: TGTGCCAGCAGCTTACAGTCCTCCACAGATACGCAGTATTTT
J: TRBJ2-3
V: TRBV7-2
D: -
size: many

CDR3: CASTRGGSQPQHF
DNA: TGTGCCAGCACCAGGGGGGGTTCTCAGCCCCAGCATTTT
J: TRBJ1-5
V: TRBV12-3/TRBV12-4
D: TRBD1
size: medium-sized

CDR3: CASSLGQDTQYF
DNA: TGTGCCAGCAGCCTAGGTCAAGATACGCAGTATTTT
J: TRBJ2-3
V: TRBV9
D: -
size: many

CDR3: CASKGGGVALEETQYF
DNA: TGTGCCAGCAAAGGAGGGGGGGTAGCGCTCGAAGAGACCCAGTACTTC
J: TRBJ2-5
V: TRBV28
D: -
size: few

CDR3: CASSPGLSTDTQYF
DNA: TGTGCCAGCAGCCCAGGGTTGAGCACAGATACGCAGTATTTT
J: TRBJ2-3
V: TRBV6-4
D: -
size: -

CDR3: CASSLVAGGRFEQYF
DNA: TGTGCCAGCAGTTTAGTAGCGGGAGGACGTTTCGAGCAGTACTTC
J: TRBJ2-7
V: TRBV27
D: TRBD2
size: medium-sized

CDR3: CASSDNGENIQYF
DNA: TGCGCCAGCAGTGACAACGGAGAAAACATTCAGTACTTC
J: TRBJ2-4
V: TRBV10-1
D: -
size: medium-sized

CDR3: CASSPPGTVNEQFF
DNA: TGTGCCAGCTCACCACCGGGAACGGTGAATGAGCAGTTCTTC
J: TRBJ2-1
V: TRBV18
D: -
size: medium-sized

CDR3: CASSDFWAERRTDTQYF
DNA: TGTGCCAGCAGTGATTTCTGGGCAGAACGACGCACAGATACGCAGTATTTT
J: TRBJ2-3
V: TRBV2
D: -
size: medium-sized

CDR3: CASKGQGSGNTIYF
DNA: TGTGCCAGCAAGGGACAGGGTTCTGGAAACACCATATATTTT
J: TRBJ1-3
V: TRBV27
D: TRBD1
size: many

CDR3: CASRSSGPDTQYF
DNA: TGTGCCAGCAGGAGTTCTGGCCCAGATACGCAGTATTTT
J: TRBJ2-3
V: TRBV6-6
D: -
size: medium-sized

CDR3: CASSYPKGTENNEQFF
DNA: TGTGCCAGCAGTTACCCTAAGGGGACTGAAAACAATGAGCAGTTCTTC
J: TRBJ2-1
V: TRBV6-6
D: -
size: -

CDR3: CASSLSAPLAGAHEQFF
DNA: TGTGCCAGCAGTTTAAGTGCCCCACTAGCGGGAGCCCATGAGCAGTTCTTC
J: TRBJ2-1
V: TRBV12-3/TRBV12-4
D: TRBD2
size: many

CDR3: CASSPRQGAKETQYF
DNA: TGTGCCAGCAGCCCCCGACAGGGGGCGAAAGAGACCCAGTACTTC
J: TRBJ2-5
V: TRBV7-9
D: TRBD1
size: -

CDR3: CASSLPDTQETQYF
DNA: TGTGCCAGCAGTTTACCCGACACCCAAGAGACCCAGTACTTC
J: TRBJ2-5
V: TRBV12-3/TRBV12-4
D: -
size: medium-sized